This T cell receptor beta chain originates from a study of blood T cell repertoires in COVID-19. Background on the study: Italy, Spain and the United States were the sources of the convalescent and acute COVID-19 samples.

Germline CDR1 reads SNHLY; CDR2 reads FYNNEI. The CDR3 loop spans 14 amino acids. About this clone itself: At one boundary the junction diverges from the germline segment, which might be a read error.

Sequenced by immunoSEQ multiplex PCR; TCRdb stores in-frame clones only, minus some. The sample contains roughly 250,000 clones, 86% of which appear only once. The TCR was taken from a middle-aged man who had recovered from COVID-19. The sequenced material came from peripheral blood. The chain is built from TRBV2 and TRBJ1-4, with D perhaps matching TRBD1 (6 bases). The CDR3 sequence: CASRPGTTNEKLFF. CDR3 bases: TGTGCCAGCAGGCCCGGGACAACGAATGAAAAACTGTTTTTT. Full variable domain (rest looked up from reference TRBV2 and TRBJ1-4): EPEVTQTPSHQVTQMGQEVILRCVPISNHLYFYWYRQILGQKVEFLVSFYNNEISEKSEIFDDQFSVERPDGSNFTLKIRSTKLEDSAMYFCASRPGTTNEKLFFGSGTQLSVL.